The next 27 T cell receptor beta chains were all read from a single sample in a study of T-cell memory formation after mild COVID-19. MiXCR was run by TCRdb on the 5' RACE reads, yielding one entry per CDR3 protein. In the table there are 540,000 or so distinct CDR3 sequences, over 20% of which are singletons. Sequences were obtained from PBMCs or a T cell subset sorted from them (not recorded which). These receptors were collected from an adult woman who had mild COVID-19 (a few samples of this study predate the infection). Cell type and time point are not known.

This clonotype was observed a few times. The chain has TRBV20-1 and TRBJ1-4; D unresolved. Germline lookup yields CDR1 DFQATT and CDR2 SNEGSKA (reference sequence). V was cut by 3 bases and J by 6 bases, with 8 bases left in between. The CDR3 covers 12 residues. The CDR3 region is CSASQADEKLFF. The CDR3, as DNA: TGCAGTGCTAGCCAGGCGGATGAAAAACTGTTTTTT.

The chain uses TRBV28 and TRBJ2-6; D is tentatively TRBD1 or TRBD2 (6 bases each). The CDR3 is 17 residues long. V lost 5 bases, J lost 4 bases, and 18 bases lay in between. Germline CDR1 is MDHEN and CDR2 is SYDVKM. The CDR3, as DNA: TGTGCCAGCAGTCCCCCAACAGGGAGGACCGGGGCCAACGTCCTGACTTTC. Its protein is CASSPPTGRTGANVLTF.

This clonotype was found a few times. V gene TRBV9 combines with J gene TRBJ1-5; 7 bases align to TRBD1. Germline V lookup: CDR1 SGDLS, CDR2 YYNGEE. The ends lost 0 bases at V and 3 bases at J; junction bases unmatched: 3. CDR3 size: 15 residues. The CDR3 here is CASSVGGTDNQPQHF. The CDR3 DNA is TGTGCCAGCAGCGTAGGAGGGACAGACAATCAGCCCCAGCATTTT. The full variable domain, in which reference TRBV9 and TRBJ1-5 provide the parts outside the CDR3, is DSGVTQTPKHLITATGQRVTLRCSPRSGDLSVYWYQQSLDQGLQFLIQYYNGEERAKGNILERFSAQQFPDLHSELNLSSLELGDSALYFCASSVGGTDNQPQHFGDGTRLSIL.

This chain links TRBV12-3 or TRBV12-4 with TRBJ2-2; 7 positions agree with TRBD2. The CDR3 totals 14 residues. Losses at the gene ends were 8 bases for V and 6 bases for J; bases not matched to a gene: 9. As DNA, the CDR3 is TGTGCCAGCTATGGACAAGCGGGACCCGGGGAGCTGTTTTTT. Translation: CASYGQAGPGELFF.

This chain uses TRBV6-5 with TRBJ1-1; D perhaps matches TRBD1 (5 bases). The CDR3 length is 12 residues. V lost 0 bases and J lost 11, with 10 bases in between. Germline CDR1 is MNHEY and CDR2 is SVGAGI. CDR3: CASSYSGERAFF. As DNA, the CDR3 is TGTGCCAGCAGTTACTCAGGGGAGCGTGCTTTCTTT.

In regard to this clonotype: The junction differs from germline at one of its ends, possibly a read error. The chain joins TRBV7-2 to TRBJ2-7, with D tentatively TRBD2 (5 bases). From germline, CDR1 is SGHTA and CDR2 FQGNSA. The CDR3 is 14 residues long. CDR3 residues: CASSLLAKSSEQYF. The CDR3 nucleotides are TGTGCCAGCAGCTTGCTAGCTAAATCCTCCGAGCAGTACTTC.

The chain uses TRBV12-3 or TRBV12-4 and TRBJ1-2, with a weak D call TRBD1 (5 bases). V was clipped by 8 bases and J by 7 bases, with 14 bases between them. CDR3 size: 12 residues. As DNA, the CDR3 is TGTGCCAGCGCAATTGGGGCTAGTGGCTACACCTTC. The encoded protein is CASAIGASGYTF.

V usage is TRBV14 and J usage is TRBJ2-1; D may be TRBD1 (5 bases). Trimming removed 1 base at V and 0 bases at J, with 10 bases between. The V gene's germline CDR1 is SGHDN and CDR2 FVKESK. This CDR3 has 16 amino acids. The chain's CDR3 is CASSQVRTGSYNEQFF. The CDR3 coding sequence is TGTGCCAGCAGCCAAGTCCGAACAGGCTCCTACAATGAGCAGTTCTTC.

The V call is TRBV6-6, the J call TRBJ2-7; maybe TRBD1 (6 bases). V was cut by 2 bases and J by 5 bases, with 10 bases left in between. This CDR3 comprises 13 residues. Germline V gene data show CDR1 as MNHNY and CDR2 as SVGAGI (reference sequence). The CDR3 bases are TGTGCCAGCAGTTACGGCAGGGGAGACGAGCAGTACTTC. Amino acid sequence: CASSYGRGDEQYF.

The chain links TRBV4-2 to TRBJ2-5; D remains ambiguous. V was shortened by 3 bases and J by 0 bases, with 14 bases between the two germline ends. Germline CDR1 reads LGHNA; CDR2 reads YNFKEQ. The CDR3 totals 16 residues. CDR3 region: CASSHVIGRHQETQYF. For the CDR3, the DNA is TGTGCCAGCAGCCATGTCATCGGGCGGCACCAAGAGACCCAGTACTTC.

The chain has TRBV24-1 and TRBJ1-1, with unresolved D. There are 12 residues in the CDR3. CDR1 is KGHDR, CDR2 SFDVKD, per germline. Trimming removed 3 bases at V and 1 base at J, with 2 bases between. CDR3 DNA: TGTGCCACCAGTGATGCGAACACTGAAGCTTTCTTT. This translates into CATSDANTEAFF.

This clonotype has more than one count but fewer than ten. The genes are TRBV29-1 and TRBJ2-1; 11 positions match TRBD2. This CDR3 has 14 residues. The V segment lost 4 bases and the J segment 5 bases; nucleotides outside the gene matches: 4. Germline V gives CDR1 SQVTM, CDR2 ANQGSEA. Written as DNA, the CDR3 is TGCAGCGTTGGCCTGACTAGCGGGGACAATGAGCAGTTCTTC. Protein product: CSVGLTSGDNEQFF.

The genes are TRBV15 and TRBJ1-5; 8 nucleotides agree with TRBD1. This CDR3 comprises 14 residues. Unmatched junction bases numbered 6, after V lost 4 bases and J lost 7 bases. Germline V gives CDR1 LNHNV, CDR2 YYDKDF (reference sequence). DNA for the CDR3: TGTGCCACCAGCAAAGGACAGGGAGGACAGCCCCAGCATTTT. As protein: CATSKGQGGQPQHF.

There are a few counts of this clonotype. The chain couples TRBV7-9 to TRBJ2-5; no clear D. Germline values: CDR1 SEHNR, CDR2 FQNEAQ (reference sequence). The CDR3 spans 14 residues. Trimming removed 5 bases at V and 3 bases at J, with 13 bases between. CDR3 amino acids: CASSGRAPKETQYF. The CDR3 DNA is TGTGCCAGCAGCGGCCGCGCCCCTAAAGAGACCCAGTACTTC.

About this clonotype itself: A much larger clonotype is one base distant, so this may be a read error. The chain couples TRBV5-1 to TRBJ2-1, with 7 positions matching TRBD1. The CDR3 has 15 amino acids. Germline V gene lookup returns CDR1 SGHRS and CDR2 YFSETQ. J lost 10 bases, V lost 1 base, and 11 bases had no gene match. The CDR3, as DNA: TGCGCCAGCAGCTTGTCTGGGACAGAGGATGGCGAGCAGTTCTTC. The encoded protein is CASSLSGTEDGEQFF.

The chain is built from TRBV30 and TRBJ1-2; 10 bases are shared with TRBD1. V gave up 7 bases and J gave up 5 bases; unmatched junction bases: 13. Germline V gene lookup returns CDR1 GTSNPN and CDR2 SVGIG (reference sequence). The CDR3 totals 15 residues. As DNA, the CDR3 is TGTGCCTCCAATCGACGGGACAGGGGAGGGTATGGCTACACCTTC. Its translation is CASNRRDRGGYGYTF.

This clonotype was seen repeatedly, ten times or more. The V and J genes are TRBV29-1 and TRBJ1-1; no clear D. V shed 3 bases and J shed 3 bases, with 17 bases lying between them. The CDR3 is made up of 15 amino acids. The V gene's germline CDR1 is SQVTM and CDR2 ANQGSEA. CDR3 nucleotides: TGCAGCGTTGATAATCCGGACCTAAGCTACACTGAAGCTTTCTTT. Translated, it gives CSVDNPDLSYTEAFF.

The rearrangement links TRBV24-1 to TRBJ1-6; D is unclear. V lost 4 bases and J 8 bases, leaving 11 bases between the germline ends. CDR3 size: 14 residues. Germline CDR1 reads KGHDR; CDR2 reads SFDVKD. The CDR3, as DNA: TGTGCCACCAGTGACGGAATGCAGGATTCACCCCTCCACTTT. Protein sequence: CATSDGMQDSPLHF.

This rearrangement joins TRBV5-4 to TRBJ2-7; TRBD1 is a possible D gene (6 bases). This CDR3 is 13 amino acids long. With 6 bases removed from V and 2 bases from J, the gap between germline ends came to 12 bases. Germline loops: CDR1 SGHNT, CDR2 YYREEE (reference sequence). Written as DNA, the CDR3 is TGTGCCAGCAATGGGGACAACACCTACGAGCAGTACTTC. Protein product: CASNGDNTYEQYF.

CDR3 DNA: TGTGCCAGCAGTTTAGAATCCATAGCTGAAGCTTTCTTT. This gives the protein CASSLESIAEAFF. The genes are TRBV12-3 or TRBV12-4 and TRBJ1-1; D is ambiguous. Trimming took 1 base from V and 6 from J, leaving 9 bases between them. This CDR3 region has 13 residues.

The rearrangement joins TRBV4-2 to TRBJ2-3, with 7 bases matching TRBD2. Germline V CDR1 and CDR2: LGHNA, YNFKEQ. The V gene end was trimmed by 4 bases and the J gene end by 2 bases; junction bases not matched to a gene: 6. The CDR3 is made up of 15 amino acids. The chain's CDR3 is CASSRALAATDTQYF. In DNA, the CDR3 is TGTGCCAGCAGCCGGGCGCTAGCGGCCACAGATACGCAGTATTTT.

The table lists this clonotype with a few counts. The chain carries TRBV7-9 and TRBJ2-5; TRBD2 matches at 9 bases. This CDR3 contains 16 residues. V gave up 0 bases and J gave up 2 bases; unmatched junction bases: 4. CDR1 is SEHNR and CDR2 is FQNEAQ in the germline V gene (reference sequence). The CDR3 DNA is TGTGCCAGCAGCTTAGCGCCGAGCGGGGGGCAAGAGACCCAGTACTTC. Its protein is CASSLAPSGGQETQYF. Full variable domain (remainder filled in from reference TRBV7-9 and TRBJ2-5): DTGVSQNPRHKITKRGQNVTFRCDPISEHNRLYWYRQTLGQGPEFLTYFQNEAQLEKSRLLSDRFSAERPKGSFSTLEIQRTEQGDSAMYLCASSLAPSGGQETQYFGPGTRLLVL.

The chain is built from TRBV30 and TRBJ2-1; 9 nucleotides agree with TRBD2. The CDR3 loop spans 15 amino acids. The V segment lost 2 bases and the J segment 5 bases; nucleotides outside the gene matches: 7. Germline CDR1 and CDR2: GTSNPN and SVGIG (reference sequence). The CDR3 nucleotides read TGTGCCTGGAGTCGGACTAGCGAGTACCACAATGAGCAGTTCTTC. This sequence encodes CAWSRTSEYHNEQFF.

The V gene is TRBV12-3 or TRBV12-4, the J gene TRBJ2-7; TRBD1 matches 7 bases. The CDR3 sequence is 16 residues long. Trimming at V came to 6 bases and at J to 3 bases, leaving 14 bases not matched to a gene. For the CDR3, the DNA is TGTGCCAGCAGACCCCTATTCAGACAGGGAGTCTACGAGCAGTACTTC. Translating it yields CASRPLFRQGVYEQYF.

This clonotype came up many times. The chain links TRBV12-3 or TRBV12-4 to TRBJ2-7, with D possibly TRBD1 on 5 matching bases. V dropped 5 bases and J dropped 1 base, with 6 bases sitting between them. This CDR3 comprises 12 residues. This chain's CDR3 is CASSDRSYEQYF. The CDR3 DNA sequence: TGTGCCAGCAGTGACAGATCCTACGAGCAGTACTTC.

This sequence joins TRBV11-2 and TRBJ2-7, with D perhaps matching TRBD1 or TRBD2 (6 bases each). The CDR3 has 18 residues. In germline, CDR1 is SGHAT, CDR2 FQNNGV. Trimming cost V 4 bases and J 0 bases, with 22 bases left between them. The CDR3 coding sequence is TGTGCCAGCAGCTGGGGACCGATCGCCTCGGGGGCCTCCTACGAGCAGTACTTC. Its protein product is CASSWGPIASGASYEQYF.

This clonotype has more than one count but fewer than ten. The chain carries TRBV7-2 and TRBJ2-1; TRBD2 agrees at 11 bases. In germline, CDR1 is SGHTA, CDR2 FQGNSA. The CDR3 covers 15 residues. V shed 5 bases, J shed 12 bases, and the junction held 12 bases outside the gene matches. Here the CDR3 reads CASSIGTSGLQGQFF. CDR3 DNA: TGTGCCAGCAGCATCGGGACTAGCGGCCTACAGGGGCAGTTCTTC.